This note documents a single T cell receptor beta chain sequence. The antigen is undetermined. The CDR3 regions of TCR beta were amplified from RNA transcripts. The TCR CDR3 was amplified in a first-round RT-PCR using the HTBI primer set. TCRdb fed the multiplex PCR reads into MiXCR, producing one record per CDR3 protein. The top ten hold 18% of the sample, which has over 550,000 distinct CDR3 sequences, about a sixth seen once. These data are taken from a study of T cells in Graves' hyperthyroidism and ophthalmopathy. Study findings and constraints: Before onset, ophthalmopathy was predicted by the model a median roughly 6.8 months earlier.

V lost 5 bases, J lost 1 base, and 7 bases stayed unmatched. CDR1 and CDR2 (germline): MNHEY, SVGEGT. The CDR3 sequence is 15 residues long. The sequencing input was blood. The J gene is TRBJ2-5, the V gene TRBV6-2 or TRBV6-3, with 7 bases fitting TRBD1. This sequence originates from a woman between 18 and 30 years old with Graves' hyperthyroidism. CDR3 sequence (DNA): TGTGCCAGCAGTACCACGACAGGGACCCAAGAGACCCAGTACTTC. This gives the protein CASSTTTGTQETQYF.